This T cell receptor beta chain was observed in a study of blood T cell repertoires in COVID-19. TCRdb's copy holds only in-frame clones and misses some; the assay was immunoSEQ multiplex PCR. The sample lists about 180,000 clones, over 75% occurring once. V trimming: 6 bases; J trimming: 1 base; junction bases outside the gene matches: 4. CDR3 length: 14 residues. Germline V CDR1 and CDR2: ENHRY, SYGVKD. In Cohort 3, a recovered donor had either two negative PCRs, clearance, or symptom resolution. The receptor comes from a woman under 30 who had recovered from COVID-19. Specimen: PBMCs or T cells enriched from blood (not recorded which). V and J are TRBV10-3 and TRBJ2-3; 7 nucleotides match TRBD2. The CDR3 region is CAIRAGFRTDTQYF. In DNA, the CDR3 is TGTGCCATCAGAGCGGGATTTCGCACAGATACGCAGTATTTT.